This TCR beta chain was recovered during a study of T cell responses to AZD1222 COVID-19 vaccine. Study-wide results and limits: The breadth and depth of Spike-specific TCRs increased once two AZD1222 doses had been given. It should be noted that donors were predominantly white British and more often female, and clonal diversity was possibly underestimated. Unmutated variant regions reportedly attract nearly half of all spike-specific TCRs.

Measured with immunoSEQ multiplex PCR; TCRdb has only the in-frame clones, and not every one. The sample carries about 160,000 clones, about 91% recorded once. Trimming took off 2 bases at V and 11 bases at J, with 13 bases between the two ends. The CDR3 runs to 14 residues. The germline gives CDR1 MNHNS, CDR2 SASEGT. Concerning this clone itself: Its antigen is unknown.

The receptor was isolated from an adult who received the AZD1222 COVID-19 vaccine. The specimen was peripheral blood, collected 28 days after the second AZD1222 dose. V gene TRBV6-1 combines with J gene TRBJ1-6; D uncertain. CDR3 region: CASSESGRVPPLHF. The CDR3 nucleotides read TGTGCCAGCAGTGAAAGTGGGAGGGTGCCACCCCTCCACTTT.